The entry that follows covers one T cell receptor (beta chain) sequence. The CDR3 consists of 13 residues. Germline CDR1 is GTSNPN and CDR2 is SVGIG (reference sequence). V was shortened by 3 bases and J by 1 base, with 6 bases between the two germline ends. Sorted populations all had greater than 98% purity. Expressed TCRB transcripts were sequenced, since all the RNA that had been isolated was reverse transcribed. The table came from immunoSEQ multiplex PCR; TCRdb's copy has only in-frame clones and leaves some out. The sample carries around 400,000 clones, roughly an eighth recorded once. This sample is drawn from a study of beta chain features in type 1 diabetes.

What was sequenced was naive CD4+ T cells from blood. The sequence came from a man younger than 35 in good health. The gene calls are TRBV30 and TRBJ2-2; unclear D gene. This CDR3 reads CAWRAENTGELFF. The CDR3 bases are TGTGCCTGGAGGGCGGAGAACACCGGGGAGCTGTTTTTT.